This T cell receptor beta chain originates from a study of breast tumors, draining lymph nodes, adjacent tissues. Study-wide points: Tumor TCR diversity was below lymph nodes but above nontumor tissue. The data were judged consistent with most tumor T cells coming from lymph node and expanding in tumor.

TCRdb re-derived calls from the multiplex PCR reads in MiXCR, one entry per CDR3 protein. There are approximately 11,000 distinct CDR3 sequences in the sample; about 48% occur only once, and 35% to 45% lies in the top ten. A word on this clonotype: The antigen is not known.

The ends lost 1 base at V and 8 bases at J; junction bases unmatched: 7. CDR1 is MNHEY and CDR2 is SMNVEV in the germline V gene (reference sequence). The CDR3 is made up of 16 amino acids. This chain uses TRBV27 with TRBJ2-1; 11 nucleotides align to TRBD2. The source is a female donor with breast cancer. Some clones in this sample may be carry-over from other donors' samples. Material for sequencing was breast tumor tissue. CDR3 nucleotides: TGTGCCAGCAGTTTATATAGCGGGAGGGCCAGTCATGAGCAGTTCTTC. It is translated as CASSLYSGRASHEQFF.